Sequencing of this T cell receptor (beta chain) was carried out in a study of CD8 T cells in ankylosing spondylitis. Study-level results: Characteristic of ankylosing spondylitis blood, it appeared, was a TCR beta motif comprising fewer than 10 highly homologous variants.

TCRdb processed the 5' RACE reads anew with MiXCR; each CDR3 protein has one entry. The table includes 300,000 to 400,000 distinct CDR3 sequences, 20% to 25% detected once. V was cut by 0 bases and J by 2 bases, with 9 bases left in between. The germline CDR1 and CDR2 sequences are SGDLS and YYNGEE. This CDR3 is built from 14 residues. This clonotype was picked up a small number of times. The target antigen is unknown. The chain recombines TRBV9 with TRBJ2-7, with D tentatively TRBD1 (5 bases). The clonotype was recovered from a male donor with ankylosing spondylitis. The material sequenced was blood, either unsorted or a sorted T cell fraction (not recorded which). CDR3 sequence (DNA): TGTGCCAGCAGCGTAGCGGCAGGGCCCTACGAGCAGTACTTC. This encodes CASSVAAGPYEQYF. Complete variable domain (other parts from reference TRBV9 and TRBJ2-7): DSGVTQTPKHLITATGQRVTLRCSPRSGDLSVYWYQQSLDQGLQFLIQYYNGEERAKGNILERFSAQQFPDLHSELNLSSLELGDSALYFCASSVAAGPYEQYFGPGTRLTVT.